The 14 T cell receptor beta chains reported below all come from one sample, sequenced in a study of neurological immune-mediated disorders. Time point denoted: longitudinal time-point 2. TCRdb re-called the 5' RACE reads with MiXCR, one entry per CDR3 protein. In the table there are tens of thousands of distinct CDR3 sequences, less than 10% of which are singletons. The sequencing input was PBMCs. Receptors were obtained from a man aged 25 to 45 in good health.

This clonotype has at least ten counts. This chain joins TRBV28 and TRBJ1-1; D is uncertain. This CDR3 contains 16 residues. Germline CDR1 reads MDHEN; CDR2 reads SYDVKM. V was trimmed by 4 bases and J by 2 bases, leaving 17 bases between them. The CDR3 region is CASSSLGSGINTEAFF. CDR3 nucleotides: TGTGCCAGCAGTTCCCTAGGGTCAGGAATTAACACTGAAGCTTTCTTT.

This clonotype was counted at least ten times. This chain's CDR3 is CAISEGSSGNTIYF. CDR3 bases: TGTGCCATCAGTGAAGGAAGCTCTGGAAACACCATATATTTT. V and J are TRBV10-3 and TRBJ1-3; D ambiguous. The V end was cut by 3 bases, the J end by 0 bases, with 6 bases between. Germline V lookup: CDR1 ENHRY, CDR2 SYGVKD. The CDR3 covers 14 residues.

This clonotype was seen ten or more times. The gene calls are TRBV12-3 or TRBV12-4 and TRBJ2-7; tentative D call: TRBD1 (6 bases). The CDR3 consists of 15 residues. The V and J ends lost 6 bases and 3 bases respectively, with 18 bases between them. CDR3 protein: CASRLRDTIGYEQYF. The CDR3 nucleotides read TGTGCCAGCAGGTTACGGGACACTATAGGCTACGAGCAGTACTTC.

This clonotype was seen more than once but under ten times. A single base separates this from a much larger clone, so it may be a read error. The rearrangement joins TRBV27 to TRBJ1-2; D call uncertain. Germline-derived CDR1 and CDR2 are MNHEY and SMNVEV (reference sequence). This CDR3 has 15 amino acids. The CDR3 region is CVSTSTAARNYGYTF. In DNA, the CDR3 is TGTGTCAGCACTTCCACGGCCGCCCGAAACTATGGCTACACCTTC.

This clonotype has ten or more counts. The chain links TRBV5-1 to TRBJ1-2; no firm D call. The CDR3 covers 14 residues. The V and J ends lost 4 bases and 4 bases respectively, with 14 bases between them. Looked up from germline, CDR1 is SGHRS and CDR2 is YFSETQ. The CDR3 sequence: CASSPSTQAYGYTF. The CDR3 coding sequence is TGCGCCAGCAGCCCCTCCACCCAGGCCTATGGCTACACCTTC.

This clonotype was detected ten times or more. The CDR3 loop reads CASSLGPFKDTQYF. The CDR3 DNA follows: TGTGCCAGCAGTTTGGGACCCTTTAAGGATACGCAGTATTTT. The gene calls are TRBV12-3 or TRBV12-4 and TRBJ2-3, with D possibly called TRBD1 or TRBD2 (5 bases each). V shed 3 bases and J shed 6 bases, with 13 bases lying between them. The CDR3 totals 14 residues.

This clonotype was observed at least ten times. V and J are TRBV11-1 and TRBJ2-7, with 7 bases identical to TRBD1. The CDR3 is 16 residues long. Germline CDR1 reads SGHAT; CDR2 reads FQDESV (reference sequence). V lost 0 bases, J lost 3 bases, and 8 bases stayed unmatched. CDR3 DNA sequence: TGTGCCAGCAGCTTAGCTGGGGACAGTTTTCTCTACGAGCAGTACTTC. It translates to CASSLAGDSFLYEQYF. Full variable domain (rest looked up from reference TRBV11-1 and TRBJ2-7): EAEVAQSPRYKITEKSQAVAFWCDPISGHATLYWYRQILGQGPELLVQFQDESVVDDSQLPKDRFSAERLKGVDSTLKIQPAELGDSAMYLCASSLAGDSFLYEQYFGPGTRLTVT.

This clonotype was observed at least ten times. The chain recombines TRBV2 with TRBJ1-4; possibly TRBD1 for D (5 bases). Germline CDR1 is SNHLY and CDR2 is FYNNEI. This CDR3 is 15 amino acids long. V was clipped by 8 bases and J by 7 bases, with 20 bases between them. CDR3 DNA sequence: TGTGCCAGCGGAATTTCCTCCGGGGGTTCTGAAAAACTGTTTTTT. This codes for CASGISSGGSEKLFF.

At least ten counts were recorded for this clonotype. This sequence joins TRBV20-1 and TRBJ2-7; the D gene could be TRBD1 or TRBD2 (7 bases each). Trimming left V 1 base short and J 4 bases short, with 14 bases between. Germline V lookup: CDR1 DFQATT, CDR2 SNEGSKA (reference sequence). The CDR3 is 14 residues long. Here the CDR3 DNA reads TGCAGTGCTAGAGGGCGCAGGGGGGGATACGAGCAGTACTTC. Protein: CSARGRRGGYEQYF.

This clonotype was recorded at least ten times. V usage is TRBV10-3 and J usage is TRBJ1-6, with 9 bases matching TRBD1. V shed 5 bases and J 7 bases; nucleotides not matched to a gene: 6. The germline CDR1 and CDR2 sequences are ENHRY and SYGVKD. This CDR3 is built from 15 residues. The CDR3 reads CAISTTGTGNSPLHF. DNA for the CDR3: TGTGCCATCAGTACAACCGGGACAGGGAATTCACCCCTCCACTTT.

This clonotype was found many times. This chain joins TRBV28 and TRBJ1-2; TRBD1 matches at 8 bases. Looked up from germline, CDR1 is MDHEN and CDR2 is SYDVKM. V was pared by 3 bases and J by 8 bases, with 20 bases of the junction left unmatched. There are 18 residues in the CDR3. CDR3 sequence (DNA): TGTGCCAGCAGTTTGACGACAGGGGCTTCTGCAAACATAGAGGGCTACACCTTC. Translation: CASSLTTGASANIEGYTF.

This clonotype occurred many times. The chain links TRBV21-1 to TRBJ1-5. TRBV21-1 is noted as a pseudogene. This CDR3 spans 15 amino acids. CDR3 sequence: CASSKGEAGGQPQHF. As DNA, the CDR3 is TGTGCCAGCAGCAAAGGTGAGGCAGGAGGTCAGCCCCAGCATTTT.

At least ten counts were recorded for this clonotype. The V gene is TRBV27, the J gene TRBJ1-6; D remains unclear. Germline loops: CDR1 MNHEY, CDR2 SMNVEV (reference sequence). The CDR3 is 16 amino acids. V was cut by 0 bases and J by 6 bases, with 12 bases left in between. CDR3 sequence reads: CASSLSMGGFNSPLHF. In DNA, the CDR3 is TGTGCCAGCAGTTTATCAATGGGCGGGTTTAATTCACCCCTCCACTTT.

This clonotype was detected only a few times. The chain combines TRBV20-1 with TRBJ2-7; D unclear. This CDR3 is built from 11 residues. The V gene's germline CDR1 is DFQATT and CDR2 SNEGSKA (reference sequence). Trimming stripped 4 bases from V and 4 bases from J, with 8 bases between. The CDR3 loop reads CSAIVGYEQYF. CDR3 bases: TGCAGTGCTATAGTGGGTTACGAGCAGTACTTC.